Below, one T cell receptor (beta chain) is given with its context. RNA was extracted from bulk tissue without any cell sorting. Chemotherapy-naive patients with new lung cancer underwent thoracic surgery in China, August–late 2014. This sample is drawn from a study of tumor and adjacent non-tumor tissue in lung cancer. Three rounds of nested PCR, following a modified ARM-PCR protocol, produced the TCRbeta library. TCRdb itself ran the multiplex PCR reads through MiXCR, one entry per CDR3 protein. This sample has approximately 150,000 distinct CDR3 sequences, with around 66% found just once. V lost 7 bases, J lost 6 bases, and 15 bases lay in between. This CDR3 comprises 13 residues.

The chain links TRBV12-3 or TRBV12-4 to TRBJ1-2, with D uncertain. This clonotype originated in a man between 60 and 75 years old with small cell lung cancer. The material sequenced was lung tumor tissue. CDR3 amino acids: CASKLGSFDGYTF. The CDR3 DNA sequence: TGTGCCAGCAAACTGGGGAGTTTCGATGGCTACACCTTC.